This TCR beta chain was profiled in a study of blood T cell repertoires in COVID-19. Study details: Italy, Spain and the United States were the sources of the convalescent and acute COVID-19 samples.

This CDR3 region has 15 residues. Germline-derived CDR1 and CDR2 are SNHLY and FYNNEI. Trimming removed 6 bases at V and 4 bases at J, with 17 bases between. As originally analysed: For nucleated cells, counts were estimated from reference gene primer amplification. Generated by immunoSEQ multiplex PCR, the TCRdb table keeps only in-frame clones and is missing some. V and J calls and clone size come straight from that table; D and trimming were deduced from the DNA. The table lists about 46,000 clones, 86% of them singletons. What was sequenced was peripheral blood. This sequence originates from a man in his 60s with acute or convalescent COVID-19. J is TRBJ2-3 and V is TRBV2; possible D gene TRBD1, 5 bases. CDR3 sequence reads: CASRGREGIADTQYF. In nucleotides, the CDR3 is TGTGCCAGCAGGGGCAGGGAAGGGATCGCAGATACGCAGTATTTT. Variable domain in full (rest from reference TRBV2 and TRBJ2-3): EPEVTQTPSHQVTQMGQEVILRCVPISNHLYFYWYRQILGQKVEFLVSFYNNEISEKSEIFDDQFSVERPDGSNFTLKIRSTKLEDSAMYFCASRGREGIADTQYFGPGTRLTVL.